The rows below give T cell receptor beta chains drawn from one sample of a study of Ad26.COV2.S vaccination and SARS-CoV-2 variants. TCRdb's copy holds only in-frame clones and misses some; the assay was immunoSEQ multiplex PCR. The sample has about 180,000 clones, roughly nine tenths seen once; the top ten hold more than 4.5%. The sequencing here drew on peripheral blood, taken after recovery from COVID-19. The source is a human donor who had recovered from COVID-19. CDR3s include the opening cysteine and the closing phenylalanine or tryptophan. A D gene is named only where the DNA matches it firmly.

TRBV7-2,TRBJ1-1,TRBD1,CASSLKTGLGTEAFF
TRBV5-1,TRBJ1-5,TRBD1,CASSLRDRGGIGNQPQHF
TRBV6-5,TRBJ2-5,NA,CASSTEGNRRETQYF
TRBV7-3,TRBJ1-4,NA,CASCSGEKLFF
TRBV6-5,TRBJ1-1,NA,CASNEGHYTEAFF
TRBV5-4,TRBJ2-2,NA,CASSFWRGNTGELFF
TRBV2,TRBJ2-7,TRBD1,CASSDPGTGVIRQYF
TRBV4-1,TRBJ1-2,NA,CASSQEGAGANYGYTF
TRBV18,TRBJ1-5,NA,CASSPVGQFNQPQHF
TRBV5-4,TRBJ2-5,NA,CASSLAGGLIQETQYF
TRBV7-9,TRBJ2-3,NA,CASIPLGDTQYF
TRBV5-4,TRBJ1-5,TRBD1,CASSLQGAGSNQPQHF
TRBV7-2,TRBJ1-6,NA,CASSLDLPPLHF
TRBV29-1,TRBJ2-1,NA,CSVEALTNEQFF
TRBV20-1,TRBJ1-4,NA,CSAPNYEKLFF